Listed below are T cell receptor beta chains from one sample, sequenced in a study of T cell responses to AZD1222 COVID-19 vaccine. The data were produced by immunoSEQ multiplex PCR, yet TCRdb's version contains in-frame clones alone and is incomplete. The sample shows about 100,000 clones, around 91% of them seen only once. Sequenced material: peripheral blood, taken on day 0 of AZD1222 vaccination. The source is an adult in good health. CDR3s include the opening cysteine and the closing phenylalanine or tryptophan. The D gene is left open where the match is weak. Clone sizes are given selectively: once, few, many, or a class where the clone is expanded.

V gene	clone size	D gene	J gene	CDR3 protein	CDR3 DNA
TRBV19	-	-	TRBJ1-5	CASSMSTEVPQHF	TGTGCCAGTAGTATGAGTACCGAGGTACCCCAGCATTTT
TRBV7-2	-	-	TRBJ1-1	CASSQKFEAFF	TGTGCCAGCAGCCAAAAGTTTGAAGCTTTCTTT
TRBV11-2	-	TRBD2	TRBJ2-2	CASSSKGRGGPTGELFF	TGTGCCAGCAGCTCCAAGGGGCGGGGGGGCCCCACCGGGGAGCTGTTTTTT
TRBV7-2	-	-	TRBJ2-7	CASSRASSYEQYF	TGTGCCAGCAGCCGTGCAAGCTCCTACGAGCAGTACTTC
TRBV15	-	-	TRBJ1-1	CATSRRVNTEAFF	TGTGCCACCAGCCGGAGGGTGAACACTGAAGCTTTCTTT
TRBV27	-	-	TRBJ2-1	CASSLYGGDSYNEQFF	TGTGCCAGCAGTTTATATGGAGGGGACAGTTACAATGAGCAGTTCTTC
TRBV7-9	-	TRBD1	TRBJ2-7	CASRPTGDGYEQYF	TGTGCCAGCAGACCGACAGGGGACGGGTACGAGCAGTACTTC
TRBV3-1/TRBV3-2	-	-	TRBJ2-5	CASSLNFATETQYF	TGTGCCAGCAGCCTGAACTTCGCGACGGAGACCCAGTACTTC
TRBV11-2	-	-	TRBJ2-7	CASSLTGPYEQYF	TGTGCCAGCAGCTTAACCGGTCCCTACGAGCAGTACTTC
TRBV18	once	TRBD1	TRBJ1-1	CASSPESRRTGRTEAFF	TGTGCCAGCTCACCAGAGTCTCGGCGGACAGGGAGGACTGAAGCTTTCTTT
TRBV6-2/TRBV6-3	-	TRBD2	TRBJ2-5	CASSTRSPLAGGRAQYF	TGTGCCAGCAGTACGCGCTCCCCACTAGCGGGGGGGAGGGCCCAGTACTTC
TRBV7-2	-	-	TRBJ2-2	CASSRTVGRTGELFF	TGTGCCAGCAGCCGGACCGTCGGGCGCACCGGGGAGCTGTTTTTT
TRBV4-3	-	-	TRBJ2-2	CASSREIPGAGELFF	TGCGCCAGCAGCCGAGAAATACCGGGGGCCGGGGAGCTGTTTTTT
TRBV7-2	-	TRBD1	TRBJ2-1	CASSYGDRVDNEQFF	TGTGCCAGCAGCTACGGTGACAGGGTAGACAATGAGCAGTTCTTC
TRBV7-9	-	-	TRBJ1-2	CASRNGVDRGYTF	TGTGCCAGCAGGAACGGAGTGGACCGTGGCTACACCTTC
TRBV5-6	-	TRBD1	TRBJ1-1	CASFDRGDMEAFF	TGTGCCAGTTTCGACAGGGGCGATATGGAGGCTTTCTTT
TRBV18	-	-	TRBJ1-1	CASSPLTVSEAFF	TGTGCCAGCTCACCACTAACGGTCTCTGAAGCTTTCTTT
TRBV9	-	TRBD1	TRBJ2-1	CASSDYGTGFNEQFF	TGTGCCAGCAGCGATTACGGGACAGGGTTCAATGAGCAGTTCTTC
TRBV6-2/TRBV6-3	-	TRBD2	TRBJ2-3	CASTPGIAGGTDTQYF	TGTGCCAGCACCCCTGGGATAGCGGGGGGGACAGATACGCAGTATTTT
TRBV7-6	few	-	TRBJ2-5	CASSLSPRSIGETQYF	TGTGCCAGCAGCTTAAGCCCGCGTTCGATAGGAGAGACCCAGTACTTC
TRBV19	few	-	TRBJ1-4	CASSDRTGREKLFF	TGTGCCAGTAGCGATCGGACCGGTCGGGAAAAACTGTTTTTT
TRBV9	-	-	TRBJ1-4	CASSVAPSAEKLFF	TGTGCCAGCAGCGTAGCCCCCTCGGCCGAAAAACTGTTTTTT
TRBV3-1/TRBV3-2	-	-	TRBJ2-2	CASSEDRGVNTGELFF	TGTGCCAGCAGCGAAGATAGGGGGGTGAACACCGGGGAGCTGTTTTTT
TRBV7-4	-	TRBD1	TRBJ1-5	CASSLKVGDRGNQPQHF	TGTGCCAGCAGCTTAAAGGTAGGGGACAGGGGTAATCAGCCCCAGCATTTT
TRBV12-5	-	-	TRBJ2-1	CASHLSGIYNEQFF	TGTGCTAGCCATCTCTCGGGGATCTACAATGAGCAGTTCTTC
TRBV9	-	-	TRBJ1-2	CASSVGSRVELTRGGYTF	TGTGCCAGCAGCGTGGGTTCTAGGGTTGAACTAACCCGGGGTGGCTACACCTTC
TRBV5-5	-	-	TRBJ1-1	CASSLLWARAGDLLEAFF	TGTGCCAGCAGCTTGTTGTGGGCGCGGGCGGGGGATTTACTTGAAGCTTTCTTT
TRBV5-6	-	TRBD1	TRBJ2-7	CASSLAGTGQEYF	TGTGCCAGCAGCTTGGCCGGGACAGGGCAGGAGTACTTC
TRBV19	-	-	TRBJ2-5	CASSMNGQETQYF	TGTGCCAGTAGTATGAACGGTCAAGAGACCCAGTACTTC
TRBV5-1	-	-	TRBJ2-2	CASSLVAPESGELFF	TGCGCCAGCAGCTTGGTAGCCCCGGAGTCCGGGGAGCTGTTTTTT
TRBV21-1	-	-	TRBJ1-1	CASSTPPPVLKDTEAFF	TGTGCCAGCAGCACCCCTCCACCCGTCCTGAAGGACACTGAAGCTTTCTTT
TRBV7-9	-	-	TRBJ1-2	CASSPPRPGGGGYTF	TGTGCCAGCAGCCCACCCCGCCCGGGGGGCGGTGGCTACACCTTC
TRBV4-1	-	-	TRBJ1-3	CASSQENTGNTIYF	TGCGCCAGCAGCCAAGAAAATACTGGAAACACCATATATTTT
TRBV7-2	-	-	TRBJ2-3	CASSLGLGGGSSTDTQYF	TGTGCCAGCAGCTTAGGATTAGGGGGGGGAAGTAGCACAGATACGCAGTATTTT
TRBV7-6	-	TRBD2	TRBJ2-1	CASSLTSGGISYNEQFF	TGTGCCAGCAGCTTAACTAGCGGGGGCATTAGCTACAATGAGCAGTTCTTC
TRBV19	-	TRBD1	TRBJ1-1	CASSMGTGGTEAFF	TGTGCCAGTAGTATGGGGACAGGGGGGACTGAAGCTTTCTTT
TRBV4-3	-	TRBD1	TRBJ1-4	CASSLHSGTGGEKLFF	TGCGCCAGCAGCTTACACTCCGGGACAGGCGGAGAAAAACTGTTTTTT
TRBV12-3/TRBV12-4	-	TRBD1	TRBJ2-4	CASRDRGNIQYF	TGTGCCAGCCGGGACAGGGGAAACATTCAGTACTTC
TRBV27	-	-	TRBJ2-1	CASGTLNNEQFF	TGTGCCAGCGGAACACTGAACAATGAGCAGTTCTTC
TRBV4-1	-	TRBD1	TRBJ2-3	CASSQDWGQGEGNTQYF	TGCGCCAGCAGCCAAGACTGGGGACAGGGCGAGGGGAATACGCAGTATTTT
TRBV20-1	-	-	TRBJ1-1	CSARMTAEAFF	TGCAGTGCTAGAATGACAGCGGAAGCTTTCTTT
TRBV2	-	-	TRBJ1-6	CASRLQGKVNNSPLHF	TGTGCCAGCAGGCTACAGGGAAAAGTTAATAATTCACCCCTCCACTTT
TRBV7-6	-	TRBD2	TRBJ2-2	CASSLGTRLFTGELFF	TGTGCCAGCAGCTTGGGGACTAGGTTATTTACCGGGGAGCTGTTTTTT
TRBV5-6	-	-	TRBJ2-1	CASSWANNEQFF	TGTGCCAGCAGCTGGGCGAACAATGAGCAGTTCTTC
TRBV3-1/TRBV3-2	-	-	TRBJ1-6	CASSQATANSYNSPLHF	TGTGCCAGCAGCCAAGCGACAGCCAACTCCTATAATTCACCCCTCCACTTT
TRBV6-5	-	TRBD1	TRBJ1-1	CASTRDRDKAEAFF	TGTGCCAGCACCAGGGACAGGGATAAAGCTGAAGCTTTCTTT
TRBV5-1	once	TRBD1	TRBJ1-2	CASSLTRDSYGYTF	TGCGCCAGCAGCCTAACCCGGGACAGCTATGGCTACACCTTC
TRBV12-3/TRBV12-4	-	-	TRBJ1-2	CASSLGGGYTF	TGTGCCAGCAGCCTCGGGGGGGGCTACACCTTC
TRBV4-1	-	-	TRBJ1-2	CASSQDVTSTVNYGYTF	TGCGCCAGCAGCCAAGACGTCACCTCCACAGTTAACTATGGCTACACCTTC
TRBV10-3	-	TRBD1	TRBJ1-2	CAISESQGTGESYTF	TGTGCCATCAGTGAGTCTCAAGGGACAGGCGAGAGCTACACCTTC
TRBV6-4	-	TRBD2	TRBJ2-3	CASSNLAGGPDTQYF	TGTGCCAGCAGCAATCTAGCGGGGGGGCCGGATACGCAGTATTTT
TRBV19	-	TRBD1	TRBJ1-5	CASSIGDTGVGNQPQHF	TGTGCCAGTAGTATCGGGGATACAGGGGTTGGCAATCAGCCCCAGCATTTT
TRBV7-9	-	-	TRBJ2-7	CASSRTDRPPPYEQYF	TGTGCCAGCAGCCGTACTGACAGGCCCCCTCCCTACGAGCAGTACTTC
TRBV2	-	TRBD1	TRBJ2-7	CASREDRGRDYEQYF	TGTGCCAGCAGAGAAGACAGGGGCCGGGACTACGAGCAGTACTTC